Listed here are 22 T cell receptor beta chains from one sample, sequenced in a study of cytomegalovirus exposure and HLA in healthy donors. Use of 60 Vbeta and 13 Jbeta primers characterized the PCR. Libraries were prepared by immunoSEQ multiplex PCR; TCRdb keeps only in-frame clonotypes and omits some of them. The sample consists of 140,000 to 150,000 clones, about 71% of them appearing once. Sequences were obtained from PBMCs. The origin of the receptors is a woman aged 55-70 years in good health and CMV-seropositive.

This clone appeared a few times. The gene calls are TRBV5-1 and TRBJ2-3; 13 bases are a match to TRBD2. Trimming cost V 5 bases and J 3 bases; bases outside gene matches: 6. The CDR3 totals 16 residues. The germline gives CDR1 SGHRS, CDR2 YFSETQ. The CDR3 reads CASRVVLAGGTDTQYF. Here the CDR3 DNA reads TGCGCCAGCAGAGTAGTACTAGCGGGAGGGACAGATACGCAGTATTTT.

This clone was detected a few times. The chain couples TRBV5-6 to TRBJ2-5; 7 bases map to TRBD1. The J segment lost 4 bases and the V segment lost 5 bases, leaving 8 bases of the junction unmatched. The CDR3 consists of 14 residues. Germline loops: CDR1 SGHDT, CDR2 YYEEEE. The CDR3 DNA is TGTGCCAGCAGTTCCGGACAGGCGGGAGAGACCCAGTACTTC. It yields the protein CASSSGQAGETQYF.

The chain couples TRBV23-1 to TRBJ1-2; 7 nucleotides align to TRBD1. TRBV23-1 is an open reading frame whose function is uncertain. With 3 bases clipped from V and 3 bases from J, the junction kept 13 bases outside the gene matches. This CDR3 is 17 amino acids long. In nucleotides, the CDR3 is TGCGCCAGCAGTCACTGGGTCGGCGAGGGGGCCGACTATGGCTACACCTTC. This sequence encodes CASSHWVGEGADYGYTF.

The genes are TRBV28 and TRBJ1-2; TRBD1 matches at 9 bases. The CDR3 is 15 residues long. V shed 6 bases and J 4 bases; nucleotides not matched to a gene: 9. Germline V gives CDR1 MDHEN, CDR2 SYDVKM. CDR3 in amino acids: CASRALGTGFYGYTF. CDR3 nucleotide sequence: TGTGCCAGCAGGGCCCTGGGGACAGGGTTCTATGGCTACACCTTC.

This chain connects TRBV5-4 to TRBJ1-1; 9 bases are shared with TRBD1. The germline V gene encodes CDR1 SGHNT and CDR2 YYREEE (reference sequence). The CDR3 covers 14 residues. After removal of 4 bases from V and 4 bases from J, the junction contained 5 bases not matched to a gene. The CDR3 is CASSHPTGGTEAFF. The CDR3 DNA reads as TGTGCCAGCAGCCACCCGACAGGGGGCACTGAAGCTTTCTTT.

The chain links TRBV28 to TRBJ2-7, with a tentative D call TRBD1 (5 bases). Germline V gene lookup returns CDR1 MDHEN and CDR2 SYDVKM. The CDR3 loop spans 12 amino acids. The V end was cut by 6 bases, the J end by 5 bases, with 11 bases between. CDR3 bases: TGTGCCAGCAGCATAGGGGAAAACGAGCAGTACTTC. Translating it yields CASSIGENEQYF.

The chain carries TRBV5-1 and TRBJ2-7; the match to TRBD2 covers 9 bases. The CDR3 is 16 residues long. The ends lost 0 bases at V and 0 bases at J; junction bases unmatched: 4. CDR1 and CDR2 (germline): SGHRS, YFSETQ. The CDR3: CASSLVAGDTSYEQYF. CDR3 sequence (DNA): TGCGCCAGCAGCTTGGTAGCGGGAGATACCTCCTACGAGCAGTACTTC.

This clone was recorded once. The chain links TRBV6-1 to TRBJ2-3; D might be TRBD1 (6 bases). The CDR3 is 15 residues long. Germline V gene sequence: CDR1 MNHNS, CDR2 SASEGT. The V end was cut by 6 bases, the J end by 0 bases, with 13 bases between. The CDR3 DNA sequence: TGTGCCAGCAGGATACAGGGATTTAGCACAGATACGCAGTATTTT. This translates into CASRIQGFSTDTQYF.

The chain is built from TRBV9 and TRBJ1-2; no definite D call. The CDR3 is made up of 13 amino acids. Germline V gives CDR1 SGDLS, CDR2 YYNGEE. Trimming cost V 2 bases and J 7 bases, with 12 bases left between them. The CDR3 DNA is TGTGCCAGCAGCGTGGAGTTGGAGGGTGGCTACACCTTC. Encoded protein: CASSVELEGGYTF.

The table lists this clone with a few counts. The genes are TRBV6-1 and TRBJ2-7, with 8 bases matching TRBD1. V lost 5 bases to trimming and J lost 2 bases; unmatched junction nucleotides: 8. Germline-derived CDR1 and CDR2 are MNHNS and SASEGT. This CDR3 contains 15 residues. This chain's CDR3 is CASSLIGQGPYEQYF. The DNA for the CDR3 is TGTGCCAGCAGTCTGATAGGACAGGGTCCCTACGAGCAGTACTTC.

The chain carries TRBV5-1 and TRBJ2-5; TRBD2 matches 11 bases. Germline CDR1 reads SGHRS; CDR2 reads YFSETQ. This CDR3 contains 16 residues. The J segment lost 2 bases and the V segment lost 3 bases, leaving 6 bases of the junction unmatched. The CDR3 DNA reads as TGCGCCAGCAGCTATGCCGGGACTAGCGGACAAGAGACCCAGTACTTC. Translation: CASSYAGTSGQETQYF.

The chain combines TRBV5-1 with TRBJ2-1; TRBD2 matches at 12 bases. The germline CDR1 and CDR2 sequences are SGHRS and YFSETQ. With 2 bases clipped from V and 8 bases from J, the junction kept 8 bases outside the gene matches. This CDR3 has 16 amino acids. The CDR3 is CASSFSTSGSTDEQFF. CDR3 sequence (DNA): TGCGCCAGCAGCTTCTCGACTAGCGGGAGCACGGATGAGCAGTTCTTC.

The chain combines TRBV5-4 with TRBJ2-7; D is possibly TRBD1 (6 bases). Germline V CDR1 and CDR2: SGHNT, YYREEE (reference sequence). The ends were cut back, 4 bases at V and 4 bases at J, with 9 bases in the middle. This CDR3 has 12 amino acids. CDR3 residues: CASSTDRYEQYF. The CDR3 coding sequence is TGTGCCAGCAGCACCGACAGGTACGAGCAGTACTTC.

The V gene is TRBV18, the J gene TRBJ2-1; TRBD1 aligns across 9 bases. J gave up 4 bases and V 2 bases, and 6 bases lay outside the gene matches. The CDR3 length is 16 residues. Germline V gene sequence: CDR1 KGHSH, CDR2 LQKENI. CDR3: CASSPGTGQGYNEQFF. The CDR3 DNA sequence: TGTGCCAGCTCACCAGGTACAGGACAGGGGTACAATGAGCAGTTCTTC.

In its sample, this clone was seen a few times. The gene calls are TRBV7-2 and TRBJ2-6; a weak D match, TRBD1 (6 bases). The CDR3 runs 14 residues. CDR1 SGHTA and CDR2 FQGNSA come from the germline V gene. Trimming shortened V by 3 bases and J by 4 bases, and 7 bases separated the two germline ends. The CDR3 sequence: CASSFGQGANVLTF. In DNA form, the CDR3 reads TGTGCCAGCAGCTTTGGACAGGGGGCCAACGTCCTGACTTTC.

The CDR3 coding sequence is TGTGCCAGCAGTTCGAGCGGGGTCCGGGACGAGCAGTACTTC. It is translated as CASSSSGVRDEQYF. This chain joins TRBV28 and TRBJ2-7, with TRBD2 identical over 7 bases. CDR1 and CDR2 (germline): MDHEN, SYDVKM. The CDR3 is 14 residues long. J lost 5 bases, V lost 4 bases, and 8 bases had no gene match.

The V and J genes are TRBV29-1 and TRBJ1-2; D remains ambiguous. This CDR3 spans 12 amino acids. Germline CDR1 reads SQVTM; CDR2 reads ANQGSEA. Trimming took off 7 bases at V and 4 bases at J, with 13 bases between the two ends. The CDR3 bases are TGCAGCGCCGGGGAAGGCCTCTATGGCTACACCTTC. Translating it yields CSAGEGLYGYTF.

The DNA for the CDR3 is TGTGCCAGTAGTAACAGATTCCACGAGCAGTACTTC. Amino acids: CASSNRFHEQYF. The genes are TRBV19 and TRBJ2-7; D is uncertain. The CDR3 is 12 residues long. Trimming pared 4 bases from V and 5 bases from J, leaving 9 bases between. Germline V gene sequence: CDR1 LNHDA, CDR2 SQIVND (reference sequence).

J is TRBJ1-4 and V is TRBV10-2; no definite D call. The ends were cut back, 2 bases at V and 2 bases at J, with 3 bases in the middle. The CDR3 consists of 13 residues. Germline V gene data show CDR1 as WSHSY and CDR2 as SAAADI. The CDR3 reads CASSEQTNEKLFF. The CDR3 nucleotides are TGCGCCAGCAGTGAGCAGACTAATGAAAAACTGTTTTTT.

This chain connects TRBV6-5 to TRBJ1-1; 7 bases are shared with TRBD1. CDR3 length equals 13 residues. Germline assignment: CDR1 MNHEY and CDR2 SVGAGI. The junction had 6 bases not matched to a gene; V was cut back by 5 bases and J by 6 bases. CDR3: CASSQDRRSEAFF. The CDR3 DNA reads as TGTGCCAGCAGTCAGGACAGGCGCTCTGAAGCTTTCTTT.

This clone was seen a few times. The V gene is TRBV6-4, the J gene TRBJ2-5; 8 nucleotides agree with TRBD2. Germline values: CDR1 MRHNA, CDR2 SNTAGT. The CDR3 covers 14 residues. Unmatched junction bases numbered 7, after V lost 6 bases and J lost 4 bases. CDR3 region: CASSPESGRETQYF. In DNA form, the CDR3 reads TGTGCCAGCAGCCCCGAGAGCGGGAGAGAGACCCAGTACTTC.

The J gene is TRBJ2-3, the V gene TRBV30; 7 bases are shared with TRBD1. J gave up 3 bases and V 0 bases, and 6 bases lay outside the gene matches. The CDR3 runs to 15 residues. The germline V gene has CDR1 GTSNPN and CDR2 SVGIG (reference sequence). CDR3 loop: CAWSVDRVGTDTQYF. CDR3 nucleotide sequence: TGTGCCTGGAGTGTAGACAGGGTGGGGACAGATACGCAGTATTTT.